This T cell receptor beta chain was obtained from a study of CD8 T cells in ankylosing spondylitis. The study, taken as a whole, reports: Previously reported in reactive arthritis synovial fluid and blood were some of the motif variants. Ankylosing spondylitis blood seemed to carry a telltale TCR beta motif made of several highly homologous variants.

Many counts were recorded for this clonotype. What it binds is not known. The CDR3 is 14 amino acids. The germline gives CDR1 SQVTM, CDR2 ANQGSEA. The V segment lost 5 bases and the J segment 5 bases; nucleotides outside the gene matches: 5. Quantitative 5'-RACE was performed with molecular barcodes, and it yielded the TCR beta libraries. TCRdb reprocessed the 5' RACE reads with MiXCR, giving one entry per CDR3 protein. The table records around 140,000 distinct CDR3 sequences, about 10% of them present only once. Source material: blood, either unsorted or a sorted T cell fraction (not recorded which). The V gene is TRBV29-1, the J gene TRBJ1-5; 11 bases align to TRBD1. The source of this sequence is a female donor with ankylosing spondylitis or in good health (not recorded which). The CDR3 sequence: CSVSDRGQDQPQHF. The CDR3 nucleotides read TGCAGCGTTTCGGACAGGGGGCAAGATCAGCCCCAGCATTTT.